This T cell receptor (beta chain) was found in a study of blood T cell repertoires in COVID-19. On the study more broadly: Italy, Spain and the United States were the sources of the convalescent and acute COVID-19 samples. PBMCs, B-cell-depleted T cells, or T cells provided the cDNA or gDNA that made up the material.

The authors' processing: Counts of nucleated cells, estimated from reference gene primer amplification, were obtained. Produced via immunoSEQ multiplex PCR; TCRdb's table is partial and in-frame only. V and J calls and clone size are as listed in that table; D and trimming were resolved from the DNA. The table lists around 100,000 clones, 84% of them singletons. This CDR3 is built from 12 residues. Trimming took 5 bases from V and 3 from J; bases not matched to a gene: 1. The germline CDR1 and CDR2 sequences are MDHEN and SYDVKM. This receptor was identified in a man in his 70s with active or convalescent COVID-19. This chain joins TRBV28 and TRBJ2-7; TRBD1 agrees at 7 bases. The sequenced material came from peripheral blood. CDR3 residues: CASSRDSYEQYF. As DNA, the CDR3 is TGTGCCAGCAGTAGGGACAGCTACGAGCAGTACTTC.